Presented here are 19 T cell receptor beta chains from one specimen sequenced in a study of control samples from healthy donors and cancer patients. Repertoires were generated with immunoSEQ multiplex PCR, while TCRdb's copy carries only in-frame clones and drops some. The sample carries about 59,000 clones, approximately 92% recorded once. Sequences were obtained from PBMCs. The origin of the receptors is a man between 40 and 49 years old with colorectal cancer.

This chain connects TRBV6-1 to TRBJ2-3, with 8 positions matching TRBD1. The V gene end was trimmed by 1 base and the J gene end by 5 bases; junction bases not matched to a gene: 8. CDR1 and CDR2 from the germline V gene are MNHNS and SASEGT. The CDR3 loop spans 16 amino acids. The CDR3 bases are TGTGCCAGCAGTGAAGTATCCGGGACAGGCGGAGATACGCAGTATTTT. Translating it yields CASSEVSGTGGDTQYF.

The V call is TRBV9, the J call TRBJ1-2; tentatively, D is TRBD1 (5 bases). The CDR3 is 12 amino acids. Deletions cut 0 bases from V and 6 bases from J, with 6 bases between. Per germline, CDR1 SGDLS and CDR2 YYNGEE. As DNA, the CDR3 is TGTGCCAGCAGCGTAGGCAGGGATGGCTACACCTTC. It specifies CASSVGRDGYTF.

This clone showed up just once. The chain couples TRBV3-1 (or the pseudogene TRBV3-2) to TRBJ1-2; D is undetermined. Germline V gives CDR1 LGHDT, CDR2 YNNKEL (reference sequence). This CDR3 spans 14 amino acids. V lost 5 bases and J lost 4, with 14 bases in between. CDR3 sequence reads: CASSSRGARYGYTF. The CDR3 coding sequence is TGTGCCAGCAGCTCACGCGGAGCCCGCTATGGCTACACCTTC.

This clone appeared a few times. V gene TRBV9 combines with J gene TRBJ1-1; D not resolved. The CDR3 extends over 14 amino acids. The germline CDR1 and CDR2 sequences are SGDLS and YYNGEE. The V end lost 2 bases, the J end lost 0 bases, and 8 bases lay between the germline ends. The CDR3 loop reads CASSVGPMNTEAFF. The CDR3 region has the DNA TGTGCCAGCAGCGTTGGGCCAATGAACACTGAAGCTTTCTTT.

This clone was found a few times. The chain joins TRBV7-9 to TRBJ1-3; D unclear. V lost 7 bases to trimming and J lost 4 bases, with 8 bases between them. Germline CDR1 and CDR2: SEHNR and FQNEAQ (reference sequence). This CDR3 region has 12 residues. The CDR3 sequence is CASMPSGNTIYF. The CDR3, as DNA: TGTGCCAGCATGCCCTCGGGAAACACCATATATTTT.

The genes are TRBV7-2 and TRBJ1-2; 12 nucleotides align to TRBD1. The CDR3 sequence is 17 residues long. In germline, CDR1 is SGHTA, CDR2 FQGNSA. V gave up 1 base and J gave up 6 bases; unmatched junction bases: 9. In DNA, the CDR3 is TGTGCCAGCAGCTTAGTGGGACAGGGGGCGCTATCAGATGGCTACACCTTC. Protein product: CASSLVGQGALSDGYTF.

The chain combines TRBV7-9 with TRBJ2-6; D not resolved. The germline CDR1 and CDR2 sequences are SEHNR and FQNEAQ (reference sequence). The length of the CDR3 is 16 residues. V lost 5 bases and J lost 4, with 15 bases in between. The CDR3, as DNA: TGTGCCAGCAGCCCCCTGGAGCCCGTAGGGGCCAACGTCCTGACTTTC. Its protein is CASSPLEPVGANVLTF.

The CDR3 region has the DNA TGCGCCAGCAGCCGCCGGACAGGGGTCATGAACACTGAAGCTTTCTTT. It yields the protein CASSRRTGVMNTEAFF. The genes are TRBV5-1 and TRBJ1-1; 9 nucleotides line up with TRBD1. CDR3 size: 16 residues. Germline loops: CDR1 SGHRS, CDR2 YFSETQ. The V and J ends lost 4 bases and 0 bases, in that order; junction bases with no gene match: 7.

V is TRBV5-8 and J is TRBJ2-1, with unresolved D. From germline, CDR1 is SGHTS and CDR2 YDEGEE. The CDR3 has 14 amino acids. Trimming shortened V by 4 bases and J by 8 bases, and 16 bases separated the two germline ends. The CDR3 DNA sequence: TGTGCCAGCAGCCCTCCCCCCGGCCGGGATGAGCAGTTCTTC. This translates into CASSPPPGRDEQFF.

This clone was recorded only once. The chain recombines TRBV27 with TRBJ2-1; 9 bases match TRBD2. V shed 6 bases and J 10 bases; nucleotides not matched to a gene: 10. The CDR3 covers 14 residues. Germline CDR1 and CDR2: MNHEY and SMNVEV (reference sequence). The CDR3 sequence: CASRDPGLAGEQFF. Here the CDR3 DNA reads TGTGCCAGCAGGGATCCGGGACTAGCAGGGGAGCAGTTCTTC.

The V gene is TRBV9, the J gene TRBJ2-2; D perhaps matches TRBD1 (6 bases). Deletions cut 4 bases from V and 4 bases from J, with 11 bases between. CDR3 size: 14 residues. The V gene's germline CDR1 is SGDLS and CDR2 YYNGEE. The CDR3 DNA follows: TGTGCCAGCAGCACAGGGTTCGCCACCGGGGAGCTGTTTTTT. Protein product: CASSTGFATGELFF.

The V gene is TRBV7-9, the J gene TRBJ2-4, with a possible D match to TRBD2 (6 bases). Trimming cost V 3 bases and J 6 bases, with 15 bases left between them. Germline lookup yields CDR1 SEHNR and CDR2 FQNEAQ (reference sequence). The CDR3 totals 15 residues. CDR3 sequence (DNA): TGTGCCAGCAGCTTGGGCGGGACCCCATTAAACATTCAGTACTTC. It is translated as CASSLGGTPLNIQYF.

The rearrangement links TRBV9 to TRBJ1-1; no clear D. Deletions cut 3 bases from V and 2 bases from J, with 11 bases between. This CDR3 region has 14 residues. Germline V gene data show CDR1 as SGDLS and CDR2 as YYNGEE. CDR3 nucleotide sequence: TGTGCCAGCAGCGCCACAGATATCAACACTGAAGCTTTCTTT. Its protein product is CASSATDINTEAFF.

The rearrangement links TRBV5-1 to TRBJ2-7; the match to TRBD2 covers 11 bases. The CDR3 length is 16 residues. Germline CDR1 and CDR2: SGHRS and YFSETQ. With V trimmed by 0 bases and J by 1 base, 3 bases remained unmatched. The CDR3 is CASSLAPSGGSYEQYF. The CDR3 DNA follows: TGCGCCAGCAGCTTGGCCCCTAGCGGGGGGTCCTACGAGCAGTACTTC.

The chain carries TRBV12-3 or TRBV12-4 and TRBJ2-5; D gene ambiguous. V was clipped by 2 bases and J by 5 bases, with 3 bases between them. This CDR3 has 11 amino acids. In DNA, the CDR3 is TGTGCCAGCAGTTTAACGGAGACCCAGTACTTC. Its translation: CASSLTETQYF.

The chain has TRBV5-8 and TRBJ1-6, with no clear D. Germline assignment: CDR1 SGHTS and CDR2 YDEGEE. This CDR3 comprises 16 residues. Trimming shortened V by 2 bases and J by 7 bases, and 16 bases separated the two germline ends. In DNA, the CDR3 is TGTGCCAGCAGCTTCGAGCCGCAGCCGGGGAATTCACCCCTCCACTTT. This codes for CASSFEPQPGNSPLHF.

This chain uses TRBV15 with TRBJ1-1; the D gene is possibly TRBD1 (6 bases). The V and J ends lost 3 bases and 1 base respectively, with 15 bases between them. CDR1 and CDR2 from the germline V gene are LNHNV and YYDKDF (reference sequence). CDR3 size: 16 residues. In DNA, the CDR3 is TGTGCCACCAGCAGTGGGGACATCCAAAGGAACACTGAAGCTTTCTTT. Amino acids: CATSSGDIQRNTEAFF. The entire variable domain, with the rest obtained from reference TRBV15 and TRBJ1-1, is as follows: DAMVIQNPRYQVTQFGKPVTLSCSQTLNHNVMYWYQQKSSQAPKLLFHYYDKDFNNEADTPDNFQSRRPNTSFCFLDIRSPGLGDTAMYLCATSSGDIQRNTEAFFGQGTRLTVV.

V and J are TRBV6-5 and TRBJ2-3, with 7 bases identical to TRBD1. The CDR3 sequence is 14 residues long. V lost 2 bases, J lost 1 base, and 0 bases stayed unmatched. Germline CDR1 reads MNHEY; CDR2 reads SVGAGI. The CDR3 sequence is CASSYDRGTDTQYF. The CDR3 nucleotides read TGTGCCAGCAGTTACGACAGGGGCACAGATACGCAGTATTTT.

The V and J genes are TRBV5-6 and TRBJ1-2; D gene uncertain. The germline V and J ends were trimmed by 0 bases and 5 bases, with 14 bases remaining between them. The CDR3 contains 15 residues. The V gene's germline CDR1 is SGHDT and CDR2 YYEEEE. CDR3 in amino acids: CASSLGRVERYGYTF. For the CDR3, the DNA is TGTGCCAGCAGCTTGGGACGAGTCGAGCGATATGGCTACACCTTC.